This TCR beta chain was captured by sequencing in a study of shared clonotypes between healthy human individuals. The study separated CD4+ cells into CD45RA+ naive and CD45RA-negative memory subsets. Notes on the study in general: Clonotype sharing across donors was expected to vary with sequencing depth. As a rule, naive subsets had a larger estimated richness than memory subsets. In a handful of donors, about 5% of naive CD4 clonotypes appeared in common.

With respect to this clone: Its matching antigen is unknown.

The CDR3 runs to 16 residues. The junction had 15 bases not matched to a gene; V was cut back by 6 bases and J by 6 bases. Per germline, CDR1 LGHNA and CDR2 YNFKEQ. Clones were read by immunoSEQ multiplex PCR, and TCRdb kept only the in-frame ones, dropping some. The table shows about 2.5 million clones, with roughly 90% occurring only once. Sequencing used naive CD4+ T cells from PBMCs. The subset was: CD45RA+ positively selected. This chain uses TRBV4-2 with TRBJ2-3; the match to TRBD2 covers 7 bases. The receptor was derived from a man younger than 35 in good health. Some clones in this sample may be carry-over from other donors' samples. The CDR3 coding sequence is TGTGCCAGCAGTTCGAAGGGGCAGGTCGGGAGGGATACGCAGTATTTT. Amino acids: CASSSKGQVGRDTQYF.